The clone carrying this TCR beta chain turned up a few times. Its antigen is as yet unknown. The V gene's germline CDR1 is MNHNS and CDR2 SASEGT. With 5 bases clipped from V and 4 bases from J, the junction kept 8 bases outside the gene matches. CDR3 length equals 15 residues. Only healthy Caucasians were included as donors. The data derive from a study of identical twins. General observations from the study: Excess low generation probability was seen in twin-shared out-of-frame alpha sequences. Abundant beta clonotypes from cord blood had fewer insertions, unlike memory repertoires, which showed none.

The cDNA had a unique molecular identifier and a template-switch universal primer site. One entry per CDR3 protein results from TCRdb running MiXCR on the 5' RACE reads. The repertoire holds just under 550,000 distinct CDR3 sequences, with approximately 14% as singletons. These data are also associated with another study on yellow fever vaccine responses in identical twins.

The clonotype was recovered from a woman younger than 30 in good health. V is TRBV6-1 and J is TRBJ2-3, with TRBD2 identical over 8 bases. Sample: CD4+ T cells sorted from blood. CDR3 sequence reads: CASSQPGLVSDTQYF. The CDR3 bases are TGTGCCAGCAGTCAGCCGGGACTAGTCTCAGATACGCAGTATTTT.